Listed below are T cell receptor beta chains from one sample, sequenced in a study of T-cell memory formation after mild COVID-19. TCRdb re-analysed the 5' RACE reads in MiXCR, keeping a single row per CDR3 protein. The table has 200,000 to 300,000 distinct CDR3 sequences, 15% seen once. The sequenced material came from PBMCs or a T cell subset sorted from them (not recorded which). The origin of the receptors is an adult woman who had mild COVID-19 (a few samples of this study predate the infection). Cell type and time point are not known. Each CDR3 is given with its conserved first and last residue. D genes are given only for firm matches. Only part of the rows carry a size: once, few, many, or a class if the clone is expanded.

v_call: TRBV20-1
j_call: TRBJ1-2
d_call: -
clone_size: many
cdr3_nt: TGCAGTGCTAGGGGCAACACGGGGAGTGGCTACACCTTC
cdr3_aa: CSARGNTGSGYTF

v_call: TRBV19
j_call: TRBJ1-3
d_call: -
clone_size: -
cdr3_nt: TGTGCCAGTAACAGGGCTTCAGGAAACACCATATATTTT
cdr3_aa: CASNRASGNTIYF

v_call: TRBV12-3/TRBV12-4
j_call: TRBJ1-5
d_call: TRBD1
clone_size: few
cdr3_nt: TGTGCCAGCAGTATGGGACAGGCAGTCAATCAGCCCCAGCATTTT
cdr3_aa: CASSMGQAVNQPQHF

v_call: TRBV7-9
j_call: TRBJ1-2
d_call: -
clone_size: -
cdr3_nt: TGTGCCAGCAGCCGCGGGAGGGACCCTCATGGCTACACCTTC
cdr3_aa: CASSRGRDPHGYTF

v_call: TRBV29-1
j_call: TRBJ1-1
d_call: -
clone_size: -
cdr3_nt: TGCAGCGCGGGAGCAATGAACACTGAAGCTTTCTTT
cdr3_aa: CSAGAMNTEAFF

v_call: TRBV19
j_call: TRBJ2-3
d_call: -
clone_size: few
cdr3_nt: TGTGCCAGTAGTACAACGGGTATCACAGATACGCAGTATTTT
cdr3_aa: CASSTTGITDTQYF

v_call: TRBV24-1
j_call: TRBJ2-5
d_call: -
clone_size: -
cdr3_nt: TGTGCCACCAGTGAGTTCCTCGGGGTAGGGGACGAGACCCAGTACTTC
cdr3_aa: CATSEFLGVGDETQYF

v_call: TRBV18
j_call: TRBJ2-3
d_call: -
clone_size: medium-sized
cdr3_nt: TGTGCCAGCAGCCCTAGCACAGATACGCAGTATTTT
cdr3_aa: CASSPSTDTQYF

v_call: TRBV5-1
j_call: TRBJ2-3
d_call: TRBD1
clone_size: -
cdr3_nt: TGCGCCAGCAGCTTGGCAGGGGGCGCGACAGATACGCAGTATTTT
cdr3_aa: CASSLAGGATDTQYF

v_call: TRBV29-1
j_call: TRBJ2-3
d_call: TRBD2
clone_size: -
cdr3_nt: TGCAGCGTTGAAGGACTAGCGGGAGTACCAGATACGCAGTATTTT
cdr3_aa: CSVEGLAGVPDTQYF

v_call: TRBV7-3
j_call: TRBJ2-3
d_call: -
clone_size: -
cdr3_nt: TGTGCCAGCAGCCCTGGGAAGGGTCTCGGCACAGATACGCAGTATTTT
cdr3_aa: CASSPGKGLGTDTQYF

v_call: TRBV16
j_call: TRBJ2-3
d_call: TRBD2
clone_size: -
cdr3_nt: TGTGCCAGCAGCCCCAGGACTAGCTCCACAGATACGCAGTATTTT
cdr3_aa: CASSPRTSSTDTQYF

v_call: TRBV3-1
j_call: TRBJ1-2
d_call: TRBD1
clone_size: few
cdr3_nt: TGTGCCAGCAGCCAGGGTTTTGGACAGGCCCGTCGGGGCTACACCTTC
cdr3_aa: CASSQGFGQARRGYTF

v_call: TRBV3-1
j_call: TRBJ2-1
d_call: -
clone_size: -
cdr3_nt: TGTGCCAGCAGCCAAGAGGCAGCTTCCTACAATGAGCAGTTCTTC
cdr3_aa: CASSQEAASYNEQFF

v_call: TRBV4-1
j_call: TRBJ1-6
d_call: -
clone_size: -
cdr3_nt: TGCGCCAGCAGCCCGCGGGAGACAGCGGTTAATTCACCCCTCCACTTT
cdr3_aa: CASSPRETAVNSPLHF

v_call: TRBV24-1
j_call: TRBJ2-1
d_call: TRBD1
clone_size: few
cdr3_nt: TGTGCCACCAGTGATTCGGCCAGGGGGACGCTCTACAATGAGCAGTTCTTC
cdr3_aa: CATSDSARGTLYNEQFF

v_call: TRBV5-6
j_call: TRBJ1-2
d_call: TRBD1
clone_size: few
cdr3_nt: TGTGCCAGCAGCTTTCAGACAGGGGCCTTAAACTATGGCTACACCTTC
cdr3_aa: CASSFQTGALNYGYTF

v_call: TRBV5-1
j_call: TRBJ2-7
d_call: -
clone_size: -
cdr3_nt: TGCGCCAGCAGCCGGGACTTCGCCTACGAGCAGTACTTC
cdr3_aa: CASSRDFAYEQYF

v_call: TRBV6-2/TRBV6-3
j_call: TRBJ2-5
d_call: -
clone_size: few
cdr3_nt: TGTGCCAGCAGTTACTCGCCGGGGGTACAAGAGACCCAGTACTTC
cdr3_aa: CASSYSPGVQETQYF

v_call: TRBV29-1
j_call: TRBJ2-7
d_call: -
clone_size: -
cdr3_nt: TGCAGCGGGGGGACTGACTACGAGCAGTACTTC
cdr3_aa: CSGGTDYEQYF

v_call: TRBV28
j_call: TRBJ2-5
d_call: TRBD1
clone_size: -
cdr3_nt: TGTGCCAGCAGTGCATCGGACAGGAAGACCCAGTACTTC
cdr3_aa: CASSASDRKTQYF

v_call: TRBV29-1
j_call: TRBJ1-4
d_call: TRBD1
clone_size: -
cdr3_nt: TGCAGCGTTGCTTCCGGGACAGGGGGGGAAAAACTGTTTTTT
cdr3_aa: CSVASGTGGEKLFF

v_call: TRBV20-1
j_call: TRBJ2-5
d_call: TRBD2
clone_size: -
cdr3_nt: TGCAGTGCCGGGGGGGCCTCGGAGACCCAGTACTTC
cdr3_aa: CSAGGASETQYF

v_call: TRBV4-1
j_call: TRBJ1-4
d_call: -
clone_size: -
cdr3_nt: TGCGCCAGCAGCCAATTAAACCGCCCGGGACTCTCACTAGAAAAACTGTTTTTT
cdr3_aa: CASSQLNRPGLSLEKLFF

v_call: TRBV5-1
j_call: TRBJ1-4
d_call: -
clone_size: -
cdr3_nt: TGCGCCAGCAGGTTGACAGTTGCAACTAATGAAAAACTGTTTTTT
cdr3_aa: CASRLTVATNEKLFF

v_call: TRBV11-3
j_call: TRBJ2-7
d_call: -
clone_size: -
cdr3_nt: TGTGCCAGCAGCTTGGGGAATGGGTTCTCCTACGAGCAGTACTTC
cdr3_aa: CASSLGNGFSYEQYF

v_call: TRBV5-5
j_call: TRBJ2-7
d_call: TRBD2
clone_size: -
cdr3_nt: TGTGCCAGCAGCTCCCGAGCCGATCTTCGACCGGGGCGGGGGGGAACCTACGAGCAGTACTTC
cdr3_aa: CASSSRADLRPGRGGTYEQYF

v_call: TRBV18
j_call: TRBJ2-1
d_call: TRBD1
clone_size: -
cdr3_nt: TGTGCCAGCTCAAAAAACACAGGGGATGATGAGCAGTTCTTC
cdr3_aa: CASSKNTGDDEQFF

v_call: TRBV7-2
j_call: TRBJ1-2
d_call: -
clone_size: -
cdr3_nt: TGTGCCAGCAGCTTAGCGCACGGGGGACGCTATGGCTACACCTTC
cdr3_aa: CASSLAHGGRYGYTF

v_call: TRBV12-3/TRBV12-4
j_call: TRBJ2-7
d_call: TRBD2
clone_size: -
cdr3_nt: TGTGCCAGCAGTTTTAGGGCTAGCGGGAGTTTCTACGAGCAGTACTTC
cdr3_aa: CASSFRASGSFYEQYF

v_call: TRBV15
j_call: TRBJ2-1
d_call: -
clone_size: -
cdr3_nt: TGTGCCACCAGCAGTACAGGGATGAAAGAAAGAATTTCTCGGGATGAGCAGTTCTTC
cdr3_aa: CATSSTGMKERISRDEQFF

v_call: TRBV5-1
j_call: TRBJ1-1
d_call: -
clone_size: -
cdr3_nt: TGCGCCAGCAGGGATAGGGGTGTGACGAACACTGAAGCTTTCTTT
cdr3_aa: CASRDRGVTNTEAFF

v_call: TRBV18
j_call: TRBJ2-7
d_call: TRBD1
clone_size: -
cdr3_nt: TGTGCCAGCTCACCGACAGGGGTTTACTACGAGCAGTACTTC
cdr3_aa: CASSPTGVYYEQYF

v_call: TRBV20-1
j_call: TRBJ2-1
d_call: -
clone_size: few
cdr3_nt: TGCAGTGCTAGAAAGGGGCTAGCGACCTACAATGAGCAGTTCTTC
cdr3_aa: CSARKGLATYNEQFF

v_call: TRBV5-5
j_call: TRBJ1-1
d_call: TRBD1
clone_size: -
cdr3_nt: TGTGCCAGCAGCGTCTGGTTATCGGGACAGGCGACGGGAGGAGGCGGAGCTTTCTTT
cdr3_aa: CASSVWLSGQATGGGGAFF

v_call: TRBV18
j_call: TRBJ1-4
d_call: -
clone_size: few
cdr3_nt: TGTGCCAGCTCACCACGCCGGACCTCAGCTGGGGAAAAACTGTTTTTT
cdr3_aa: CASSPRRTSAGEKLFF

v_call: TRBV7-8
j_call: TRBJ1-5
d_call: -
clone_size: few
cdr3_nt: TGTGCCAGCAGCTTAGCGCTGAGACAGCCCCAGCATTTT
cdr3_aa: CASSLALRQPQHF

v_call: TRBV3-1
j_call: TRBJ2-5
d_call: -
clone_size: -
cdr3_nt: TGTGCCAGCAGCCAGCATAGGGTCGGGGAGACCCAGTACTTC
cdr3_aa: CASSQHRVGETQYF

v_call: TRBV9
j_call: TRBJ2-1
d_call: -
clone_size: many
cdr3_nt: TGTGCCAGCAGCGTATCGACTAGCAATGAGCAGTTCTTC
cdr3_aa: CASSVSTSNEQFF

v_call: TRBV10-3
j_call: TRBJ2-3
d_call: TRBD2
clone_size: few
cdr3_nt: TGTGCCATCAGTGGACTAGCTGGCACAGATACGCAGTATTTT
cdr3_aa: CAISGLAGTDTQYF

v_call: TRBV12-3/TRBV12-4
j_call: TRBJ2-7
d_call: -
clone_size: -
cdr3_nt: TGTGCCAGCAGTTTAGACACAGGGCCGGGCGAGCAGTACTTC
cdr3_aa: CASSLDTGPGEQYF